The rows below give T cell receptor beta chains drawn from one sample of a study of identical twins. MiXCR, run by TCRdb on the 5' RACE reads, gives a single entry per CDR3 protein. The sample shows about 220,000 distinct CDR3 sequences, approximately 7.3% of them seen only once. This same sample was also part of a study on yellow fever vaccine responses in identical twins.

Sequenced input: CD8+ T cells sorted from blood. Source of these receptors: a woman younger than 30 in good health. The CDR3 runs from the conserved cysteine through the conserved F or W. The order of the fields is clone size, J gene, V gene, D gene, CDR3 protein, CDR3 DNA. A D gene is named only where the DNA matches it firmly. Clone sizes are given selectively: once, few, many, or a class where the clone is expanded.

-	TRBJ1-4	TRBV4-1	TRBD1	CASSLRQGYSPGEKLFF	TGCGCCAGCAGCCTACGACAGGGTTATTCCCCTGGTGAAAAACTGTTTTTT
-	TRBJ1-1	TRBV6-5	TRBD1	CASSWGQGTTEAFF	TGTGCCAGCAGTTGGGGACAGGGGACCACTGAAGCTTTCTTT
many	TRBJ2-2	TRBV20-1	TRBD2	CSAETSGASKGGELFF	TGCAGTGCGGAGACTAGCGGGGCTTCAAAGGGCGGGGAGCTGTTTTTT
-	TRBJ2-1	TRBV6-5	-	CASSYSKGPNEQFF	TGTGCCAGCAGTTACTCGAAGGGCCCAAATGAGCAGTTCTTC
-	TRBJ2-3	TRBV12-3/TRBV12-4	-	CASGGNTDTQYF	TGTGCCAGCGGGGGTAACACAGATACGCAGTATTTT
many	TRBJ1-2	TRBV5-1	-	CASSLGALFNYGYTF	TGCGCCAGCAGCTTGGGGGCCCTCTTCAACTATGGCTACACCTTC
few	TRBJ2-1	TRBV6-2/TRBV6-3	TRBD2	CASSQRTSAYNEQFF	TGTGCCAGCAGCCAAAGGACTAGCGCGTACAATGAGCAGTTCTTC
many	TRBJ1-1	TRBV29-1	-	CSVEEGAMTEAFF	TGCAGCGTTGAAGAGGGGGCAATGACTGAAGCTTTCTTT
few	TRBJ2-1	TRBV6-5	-	CASSSRDDGYNEQFF	TGTGCCAGCAGTTCCCGGGACGACGGATACAATGAGCAGTTCTTC
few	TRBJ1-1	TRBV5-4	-	CASSLTALNTEAFF	TGTGCCAGCAGCTTGACCGCGTTGAACACTGAAGCTTTCTTT
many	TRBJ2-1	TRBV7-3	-	CASSLTTSSEQFF	TGTGCCAGCAGCTTGACGACTAGTTCTGAGCAGTTCTTC
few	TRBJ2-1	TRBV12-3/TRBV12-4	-	CASTPDVGPIYNEQFF	TGTGCCAGCACTCCTGATGTAGGGCCCATTTACAATGAGCAGTTCTTC
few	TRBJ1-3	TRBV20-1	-	CSARDPAALSGNTIYF	TGCAGTGCTAGAGACCCGGCGGCCCTCTCTGGAAACACCATATATTTT
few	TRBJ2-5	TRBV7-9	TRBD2	CASSPLAGASQETQYF	TGTGCCAGCAGCCCCCTAGCGGGGGCCTCCCAAGAGACCCAGTACTTC
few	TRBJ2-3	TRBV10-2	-	CASSESRDTQYF	TGCGCCAGCAGTGAGTCGCGGGATACGCAGTATTTT
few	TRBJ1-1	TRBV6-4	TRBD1	CASSDGQATEAFF	TGTGCCAGCAGTGACGGACAGGCCACTGAAGCTTTCTTT
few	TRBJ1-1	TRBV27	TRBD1	CASSRSTGIKDAEAFF	TGTGCCAGCAGCCGATCGACAGGGATAAAGGACGCTGAAGCTTTCTTT
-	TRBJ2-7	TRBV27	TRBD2	CASSPGQRERLDEQYF	TGTGCCAGCAGCCCAGGGCAGCGGGAGAGGCTGGACGAGCAGTACTTC
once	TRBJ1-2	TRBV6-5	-	CASSYSESYGYTF	TGTGCCAGCAGTTACTCGGAGTCCTATGGCTACACCTTC
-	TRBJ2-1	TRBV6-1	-	CASSDTPGSYNEQFF	TGTGCCAGCAGTGACACGCCTGGGTCCTACAATGAGCAGTTCTTC